Below, 10 T cell receptor beta chains from the same sample are listed, as sequenced in a study of blood T cell repertoires in COVID-19. Libraries were prepared by immunoSEQ multiplex PCR; TCRdb keeps only in-frame clonotypes and omits some of them. The data hold roughly 220,000 clones, with 80% to 90% observed a single time. Material for sequencing was peripheral blood. The receptors derive from a man between 45 and 60 years old who had recovered from COVID-19.

This sequence joins TRBV5-1 and TRBJ2-7; 10 positions match TRBD2. Germline lookup yields CDR1 SGHRS and CDR2 YFSETQ. The J segment lost 5 bases and the V segment lost 0 bases, leaving 8 bases of the junction unmatched. This CDR3 region has 16 residues. The CDR3 nucleotides read TGCGCCAGCAGCTTGGATCCTAGCGGGAGCAGCCACGAGCAGTACTTC. This sequence encodes CASSLDPSGSSHEQYF.

This chain connects TRBV6-5 to TRBJ2-1; 7 bases fit TRBD1. The V segment lost 2 bases and the J segment 1 base; nucleotides outside the gene matches: 5. Germline assignment: CDR1 MNHEY and CDR2 SVGAGI. This CDR3 comprises 16 residues. The CDR3 DNA reads TGTGCCAGCAGTTACCCTTTACAGGGGTCCTACAATGAGCAGTTCTTC. Its protein product is CASSYPLQGSYNEQFF.

V is TRBV9 and J is TRBJ2-5; 7 bases match TRBD1. The CDR3 is made up of 15 amino acids. Germline CDR1 and CDR2: SGDLS and YYNGEE. The trim removed 2 bases at V and 4 bases at J, leaving 8 bases unmatched. CDR3 region: CASSVQQGSGETQYF. The DNA for the CDR3 is TGTGCCAGCAGCGTGCAACAGGGGAGTGGAGAGACCCAGTACTTC.

The chain employs TRBV15 and TRBJ1-1; D might be TRBD1 (5 bases). The germline V and J ends were trimmed by 0 bases and 0 bases, with 11 bases remaining between them. Germline lookup yields CDR1 LNHNV and CDR2 YYDKDF (reference sequence). The CDR3 is 16 residues long. The DNA for the CDR3 is TGTGCCACCAGCAGAGATGTGACAGCATTGAACACTGAAGCTTTCTTT. Amino acid sequence: CATSRDVTALNTEAFF.

The chain is built from TRBV28 and TRBJ1-6; D uncertain. In germline, CDR1 is MDHEN, CDR2 SYDVKM. The CDR3 totals 14 residues. Trimming removed 4 bases at V and 2 bases at J, with 6 bases between. CDR3 coding DNA: TGTGCCAGCAGTTCCGTTACCTATAATTCACCCCTCCACTTT. It yields the protein CASSSVTYNSPLHF.

V usage is TRBV3-1 (or the pseudogene TRBV3-2) and J usage is TRBJ2-1, with 9 positions matching TRBD1. Germline V gene lookup returns CDR1 LGHDT and CDR2 YNNKEL (reference sequence). The CDR3 has 19 amino acids. The J segment lost 4 bases and the V segment lost 1 base, leaving 14 bases of the junction unmatched. In nucleotides, the CDR3 is TGTGCCAGCAGCCAAGGGCCGGGACAGGGCTGGATTCGGTACAATGAGCAGTTCTTC. Translating it yields CASSQGPGQGWIRYNEQFF.

This chain links TRBV10-1 with TRBJ2-1, with 10 bases aligning to TRBD1. Trimming at V came to 4 bases and at J to 4 bases, leaving 4 bases not matched to a gene. Germline V gene sequence: CDR1 WNHNN, CDR2 SYGVQD (reference sequence). The CDR3 length is 15 residues. CDR3 protein: CASSAGTGVYNEQFF. The CDR3 DNA is TGCGCCAGCAGTGCTGGGACAGGGGTTTACAATGAGCAGTTCTTC.

This clone was seen a handful of times. This sequence joins TRBV7-8 and TRBJ1-1, with 10 bases fitting TRBD1. Per the germline V gene, CDR1 is SGHVS and CDR2 is FQNEAQ. V shed 8 bases, J shed 5 bases, and the junction held 11 bases outside the gene matches. This CDR3 is 15 amino acids long. The CDR3: CASLPIDRGPTEAFF. CDR3 nucleotide sequence: TGTGCCAGCTTACCTATCGACAGGGGGCCAACTGAAGCTTTCTTT.

This chain joins TRBV30 and TRBJ2-2; D may be TRBD2 (5 bases). V was pared by 3 bases and J by 0 bases, with 14 bases between. The length of the CDR3 is 16 residues. Germline V lookup: CDR1 GTSNPN, CDR2 SVGIG (reference sequence). This CDR3 reads CAWSLRGRTNTGELFF. CDR3 nucleotide sequence: TGTGCCTGGAGCCTCCGCGGGCGGACGAACACCGGGGAGCTGTTTTTT.

The rearrangement joins TRBV19 to TRBJ1-5, with D possibly TRBD1 on 6 matching bases. The V end was cut by 0 bases, the J end by 0 bases, with 9 bases between. Germline V gene lookup returns CDR1 LNHDA and CDR2 SQIVND (reference sequence). The CDR3 length is 16 residues. The CDR3 DNA follows: TGTGCCAGTAGTATAGAAGCAGGGGCTAGCAATCAGCCCCAGCATTTT. It codes for CASSIEAGASNQPQHF.